The 6 T cell receptor beta chains given below trace back to one sample, sequenced in a study of T cell responses to AZD1222 COVID-19 vaccine. Data came from immunoSEQ multiplex PCR; TCRdb stores just in-frame clones and leaves some out. The table has 50,000 to 70,000 clones, more than 70% seen once; the top ten hold approximately 19%. The input for sequencing was peripheral blood, taken on day 0 of MenACWY control vaccination. The receptors originated from an adult in good health.

In its sample, this clone was seen once. The rearrangement uses TRBV7-2 and TRBJ2-3; possibly TRBD1 or TRBD2 for D (5 bases each). There are 16 residues in the CDR3. Germline V CDR1 and CDR2: SGHTA, FQGNSA. Trimming cost V 1 base and J 3 bases, with 14 bases left between them. CDR3 residues: CASSLEMGTRTDTQYF. DNA of the CDR3: TGTGCCAGCAGCTTAGAAATGGGGACGCGGACAGATACGCAGTATTTT.

The chain carries TRBV29-1 and TRBJ1-2; TRBD1 matches 9 bases. This CDR3 is 14 amino acids long. Germline assignment: CDR1 SQVTM and CDR2 ANQGSEA. V shed 6 bases, J shed 8 bases, and the junction held 13 bases outside the gene matches. The CDR3 DNA is TGCAGCGTCTGGCCGGGACAGGGAGTGAGAGGCTACACCTTC. Translation gives CSVWPGQGVRGYTF. Supplemented by reference TRBV29-1 and TRBJ1-2, the full variable domain reads SAVISQKPSRDICQRGTSLTIQCQVDSQVTMMFWYRQQPGQSLTLIATANQGSEATYESGFVIDKFPISRPNLTFSTLTVSNMSPEDSSIYLCSVWPGQGVRGYTFGSGTRLTVV.

This clone has just a few counts. V usage is TRBV6-5 and J usage is TRBJ2-3; no clear D gene. CDR3 length: 11 residues. V lost 4 bases, J lost 5 bases, and 4 bases lay in between. Germline V gene data show CDR1 as MNHEY and CDR2 as SVGAGI. For the CDR3, the DNA is TGTGCCAGCAGTTTCGGAGATACGCAGTATTTT. It codes for CASSFGDTQYF.

The rearrangement joins TRBV3-1 (or the pseudogene TRBV3-2) to TRBJ1-1, with TRBD1 matching 7 bases. V was clipped by 4 bases and J by 2 bases; unmatched bases: 4. The germline CDR1 and CDR2 sequences are LGHDT and YNNKEL (reference sequence). This CDR3 is 14 amino acids long. The CDR3 bases are TGTGCCAGCAGCCGAGGGGGCGGAAACACTGAAGCTTTCTTT. The encoded protein is CASSRGGGNTEAFF.

The V gene is TRBV19, the J gene TRBJ2-7; 7 bases agree with TRBD2. Unmatched junction bases numbered 7, after V lost 3 bases and J lost 2 bases. CDR3 size: 15 residues. Germline V gives CDR1 LNHDA, CDR2 SQIVND (reference sequence). CDR3 amino acids: CASSIGLAETYEQYF. DNA for the CDR3: TGTGCCAGTAGTATTGGGCTAGCGGAGACCTACGAGCAGTACTTC.

The chain combines TRBV6-5 with TRBJ2-7; D gene uncertain. Trimming stripped 0 bases from V and 6 bases from J, with 3 bases between. The CDR3 consists of 11 residues. CDR1 is MNHEY, CDR2 SVGAGI, per germline. The CDR3 DNA sequence: TGTGCCAGCAGTTACTCGAGCGAGCAGTACTTC. The encoded protein is CASSYSSEQYF.